This TCR beta chain emerged from a study of regulatory T cells in long-lasting Graves disease. Construction of the TCR beta libraries employed iRepertoire HTBI primers in conjunction with Arm-PCR of CDR3 regions. TCRdb re-derived calls from the multiplex PCR reads in MiXCR, one entry per CDR3 protein. Of under 500,000 distinct CDR3 sequences detected, around 15% appear once; the ten largest clones hold over 8.5%. Points on this clonotype: Its specificity is unknown.

Whole-study findings and limits: Public clonotype sharing was higher in persistent than newly diagnosed patients. No thyroid tissue was studied; the work used peripheral blood only.

Documented time point: newly diagnosed GD, antithyroid drugs for less than 3 months. Preparation of the TCR library used RNA extracted from PBMCs. The CDR3 covers 15 residues. Germline CDR1 and CDR2: LGHNT and FRNRAP. V was shortened by 0 bases and J by 8 bases, with 16 bases between the two germline ends. The same sample was also used in a study of T cells in Graves' hyperthyroidism and ophthalmopathy. As reported in that work: Hyperthyroidism patients were newly diagnosed, had disease duration under 2 months, and were aged 18 to 65 years. In the first-round RT-PCR of the TCR CDR3, the HTBI primer set was used.

Sequencing used peripheral blood mononuclear cells (PBMCs), obtained at new diagnosis, from a patient treated with antithyroid drugs. The receptor's source is a woman aged 30 to 39 with Graves disease. This chain joins TRBV12-5 and TRBJ1-2; possibly TRBD1 for D (5 bases). CDR3 DNA: TGTGCTAGTGGTTTGGTACCGCGCAGGGCCGACGGCTACACCTTC. Its translation is CASGLVPRRADGYTF.